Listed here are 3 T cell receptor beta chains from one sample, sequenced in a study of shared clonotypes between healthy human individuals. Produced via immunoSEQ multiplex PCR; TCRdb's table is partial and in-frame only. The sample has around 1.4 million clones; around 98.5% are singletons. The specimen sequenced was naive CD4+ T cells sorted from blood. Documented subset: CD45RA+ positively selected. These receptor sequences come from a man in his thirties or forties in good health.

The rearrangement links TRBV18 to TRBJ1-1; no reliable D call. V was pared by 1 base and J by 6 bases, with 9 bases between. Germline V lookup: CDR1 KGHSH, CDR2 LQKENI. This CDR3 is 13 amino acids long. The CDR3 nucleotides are TGTGCCAGCTCACCACGTCCAAGCGCTGAAGCTTTCTTT. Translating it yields CASSPRPSAEAFF.

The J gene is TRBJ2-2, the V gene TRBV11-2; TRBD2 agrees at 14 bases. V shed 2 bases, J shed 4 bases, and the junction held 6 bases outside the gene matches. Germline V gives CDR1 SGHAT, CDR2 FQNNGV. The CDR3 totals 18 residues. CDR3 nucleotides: TGTGCCAGCAGCTTACGACTAGCGGGAGGGGGACTCACCGGGGAGCTGTTTTTT. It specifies CASSLRLAGGGLTGELFF. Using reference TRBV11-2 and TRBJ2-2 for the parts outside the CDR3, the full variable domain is EAGVAQSPRYKIIEKRQSVAFWCNPISGHATLYWYQQILGQGPKLLIQFQNNGVVDDSQLPKDRFSAERLKGVDSTLKIQPAKLEDSAVYLCASSLRLAGGGLTGELFFGEGSRLTVL.

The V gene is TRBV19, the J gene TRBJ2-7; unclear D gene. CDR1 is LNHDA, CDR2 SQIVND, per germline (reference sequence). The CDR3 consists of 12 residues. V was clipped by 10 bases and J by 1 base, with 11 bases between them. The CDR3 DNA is TGTGCCACCCTGGAGCCTTCCTACGAGCAGTACTTC. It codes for CATLEPSYEQYF.